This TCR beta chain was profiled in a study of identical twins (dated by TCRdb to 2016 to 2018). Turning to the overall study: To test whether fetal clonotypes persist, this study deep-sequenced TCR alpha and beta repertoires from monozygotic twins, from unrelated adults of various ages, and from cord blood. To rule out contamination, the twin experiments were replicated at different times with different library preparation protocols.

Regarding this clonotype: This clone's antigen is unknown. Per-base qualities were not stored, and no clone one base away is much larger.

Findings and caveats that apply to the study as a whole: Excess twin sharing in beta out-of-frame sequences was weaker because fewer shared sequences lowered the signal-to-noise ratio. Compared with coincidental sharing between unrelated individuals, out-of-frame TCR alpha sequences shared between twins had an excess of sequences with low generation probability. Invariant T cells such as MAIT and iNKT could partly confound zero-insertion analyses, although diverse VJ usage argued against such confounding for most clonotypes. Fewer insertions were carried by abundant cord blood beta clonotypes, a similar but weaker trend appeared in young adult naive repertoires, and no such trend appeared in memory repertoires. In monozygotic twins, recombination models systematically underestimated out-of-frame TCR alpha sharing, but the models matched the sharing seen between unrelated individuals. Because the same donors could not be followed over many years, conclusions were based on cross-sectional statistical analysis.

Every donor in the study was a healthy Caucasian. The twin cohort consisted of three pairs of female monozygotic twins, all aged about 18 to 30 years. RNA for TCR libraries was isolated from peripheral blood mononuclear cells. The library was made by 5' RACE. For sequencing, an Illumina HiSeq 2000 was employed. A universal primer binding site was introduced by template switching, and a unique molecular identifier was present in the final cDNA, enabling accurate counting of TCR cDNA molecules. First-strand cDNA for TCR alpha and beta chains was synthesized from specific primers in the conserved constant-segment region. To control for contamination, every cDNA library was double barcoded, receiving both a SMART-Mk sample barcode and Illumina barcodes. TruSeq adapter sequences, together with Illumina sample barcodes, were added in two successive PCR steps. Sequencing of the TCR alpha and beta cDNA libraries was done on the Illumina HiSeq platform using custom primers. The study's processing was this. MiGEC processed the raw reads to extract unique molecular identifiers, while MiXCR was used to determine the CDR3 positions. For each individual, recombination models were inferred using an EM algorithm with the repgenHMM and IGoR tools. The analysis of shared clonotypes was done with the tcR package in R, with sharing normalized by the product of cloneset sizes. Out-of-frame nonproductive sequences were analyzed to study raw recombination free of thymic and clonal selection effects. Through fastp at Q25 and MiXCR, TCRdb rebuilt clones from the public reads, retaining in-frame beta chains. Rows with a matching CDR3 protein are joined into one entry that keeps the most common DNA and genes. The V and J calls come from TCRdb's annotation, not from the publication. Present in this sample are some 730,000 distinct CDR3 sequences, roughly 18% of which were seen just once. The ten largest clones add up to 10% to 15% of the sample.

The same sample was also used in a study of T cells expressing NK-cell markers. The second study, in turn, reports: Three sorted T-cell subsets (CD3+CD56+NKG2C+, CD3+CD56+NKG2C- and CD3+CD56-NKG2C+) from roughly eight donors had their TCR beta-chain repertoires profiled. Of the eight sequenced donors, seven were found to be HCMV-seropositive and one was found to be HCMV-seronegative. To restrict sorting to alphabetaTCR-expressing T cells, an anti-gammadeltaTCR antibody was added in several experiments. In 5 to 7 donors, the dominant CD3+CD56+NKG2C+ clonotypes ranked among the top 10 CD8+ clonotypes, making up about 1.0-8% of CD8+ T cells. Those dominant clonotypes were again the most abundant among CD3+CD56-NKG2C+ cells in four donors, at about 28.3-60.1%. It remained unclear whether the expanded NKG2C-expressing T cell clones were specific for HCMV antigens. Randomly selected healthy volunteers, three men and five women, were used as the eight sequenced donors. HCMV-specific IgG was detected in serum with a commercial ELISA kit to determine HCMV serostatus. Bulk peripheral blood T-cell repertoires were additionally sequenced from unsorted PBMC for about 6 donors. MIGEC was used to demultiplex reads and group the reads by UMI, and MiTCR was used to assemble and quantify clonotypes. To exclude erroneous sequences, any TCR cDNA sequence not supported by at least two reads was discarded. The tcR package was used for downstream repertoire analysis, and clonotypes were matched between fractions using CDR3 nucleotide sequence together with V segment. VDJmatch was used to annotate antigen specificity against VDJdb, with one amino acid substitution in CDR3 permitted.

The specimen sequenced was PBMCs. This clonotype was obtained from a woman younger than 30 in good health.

The base sequence is TGTGCCAGCAGCTTCGACAGTTGGAACACTGAAGCTTTCTTT. The encoded protein is CASSFDSWNTEAFF. Here the chain combines TRBV7-9 and TRBJ1-1; TRBD1 might be the D gene, on 5 matching bases. The CDR1 and CDR2 encoded by the germline V gene (reference sequence) are SEHNR and FQNEAQ. Trimming costs V 3 bases and J 1 base, and their ends lie 9 bases apart. The CDR3 holds 14 amino acids from the cysteine to the phenylalanine. Only the CDR3 region is kept as DNA, spanning 42 bases read in frame from base 1.